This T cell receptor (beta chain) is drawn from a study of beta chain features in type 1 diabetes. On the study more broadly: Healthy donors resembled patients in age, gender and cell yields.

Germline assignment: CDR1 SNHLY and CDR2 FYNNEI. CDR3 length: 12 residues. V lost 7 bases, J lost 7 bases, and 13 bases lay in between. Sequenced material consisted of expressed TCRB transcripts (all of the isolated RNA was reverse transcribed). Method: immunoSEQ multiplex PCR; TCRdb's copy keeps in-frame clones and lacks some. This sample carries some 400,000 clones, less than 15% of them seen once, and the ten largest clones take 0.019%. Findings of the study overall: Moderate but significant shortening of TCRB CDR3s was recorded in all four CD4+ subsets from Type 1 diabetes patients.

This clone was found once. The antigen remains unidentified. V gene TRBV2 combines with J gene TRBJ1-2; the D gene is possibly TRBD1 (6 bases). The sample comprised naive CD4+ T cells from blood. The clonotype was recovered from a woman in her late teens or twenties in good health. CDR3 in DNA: TGTGCCAGCAAGACAGGACAAGGTGGCTACACCTTC. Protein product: CASKTGQGGYTF.